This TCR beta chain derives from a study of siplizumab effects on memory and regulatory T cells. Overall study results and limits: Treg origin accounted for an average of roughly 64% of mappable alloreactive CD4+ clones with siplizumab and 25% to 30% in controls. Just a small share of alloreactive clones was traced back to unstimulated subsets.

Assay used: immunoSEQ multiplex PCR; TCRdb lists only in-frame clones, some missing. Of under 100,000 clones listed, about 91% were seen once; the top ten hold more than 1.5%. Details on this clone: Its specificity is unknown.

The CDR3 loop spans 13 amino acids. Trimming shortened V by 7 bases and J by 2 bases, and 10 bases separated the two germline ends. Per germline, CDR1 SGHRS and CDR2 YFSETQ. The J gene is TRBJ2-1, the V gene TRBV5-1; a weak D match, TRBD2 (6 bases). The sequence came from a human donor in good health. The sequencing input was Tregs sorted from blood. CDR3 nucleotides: TGCGCCAGCCGGGAGATTGCCTACAATGAGCAGTTCTTC. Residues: CASREIAYNEQFF.